This T cell receptor (beta chain) derives from a study of tumor-infiltrating lymphocytes in primary liver carcinoma. Study at large: Surgical resection served as treatment for the primary liver carcinoma of these patients. Patients were men and women aged 30 to 69 years.

Trimming removed 5 bases from V and 9 bases from J, with 17 bases in between. Germline V lookup: CDR1 LNHDA, CDR2 SQIVND (reference sequence). CDR3 length equals 13 residues. RNA isolated from unsorted whole blood supplied the blood RNA, with germline DNA also extracted. TCR beta cDNA was reverse-transcribed from around 0.55 ug of total RNA. The reaction used a constant-region primer and ProtoScript II reverse transcriptase. Libraries for TCR beta were built through three nested multiplex PCR rounds, which together made up a slightly modified ARM-PCR procedure. Investigators reported that the first two PCR rounds, at around 11 cycles each, used TRBV1-TRBV30 forward primers with a C-beta reverse primer. Using its own MiXCR run on the multiplex PCR reads, TCRdb lists one record per CDR3 protein. The repertoire holds some 180,000 distinct CDR3 sequences, with over 45% as singletons.

The chain uses TRBV19 and TRBJ2-7; D not resolved. Sample: peripheral blood. The source of this sequence is a man aged 35 to 55 with primary liver carcinoma and hepatitis B virus infection. The CDR3 loop is CASSSTASFGQYF. The CDR3 coding sequence is TGTGCCAGTAGTTCCACGGCCTCGTTTGGGCAGTACTTC. The complete variable domain, with remaining parts taken from reference TRBV19 and TRBJ2-7, reads DGGITQSPKYLFRKEGQNVTLSCEQNLNHDAMYWYRQDPGQGLRLIYYSQIVNDFQKGDIAEGYSVSREKKESFPLTVTSAQKNPTAFYLCASSSTASFGQYFGPGTRLTVT.